This entry lists 22 T cell receptor beta chains sequenced from one sample in a study of blood T cells in healthy people across ages. A second PCR of about 6 to 12 cycles used a sample-barcoded 5' primer and a J-beta primer mix. TCRdb itself ran the 5' RACE reads through MiXCR, one entry per CDR3 protein. The repertoire holds 650,000 to 1,000,000 distinct CDR3 sequences, with 30% to 45% as singletons. The material sequenced was blood. These receptor sequences come from a man between 18 and 29 years old in good health.

This clonotype was recorded a few times. The CDR3 DNA reads as TGTGCCAGCAGTTGGTCCACCGGGGAGCTGTTTTTT. Translated, it gives CASSWSTGELFF. This chain uses TRBV25-1 with TRBJ2-2; D is undetermined. Trimming left V 5 bases short and J 4 bases short, with 5 bases between. Germline-derived CDR1 and CDR2 are MGHDK and SYGVNS. The CDR3 covers 12 residues.

This chain links TRBV7-2 with TRBJ1-1; D is unresolved. Germline-derived CDR1 and CDR2 are SGHTA and FQGNSA. There are 14 residues in the CDR3. The germline V and J ends were trimmed by 1 base and 3 bases, with 9 bases remaining between them. The CDR3 coding sequence is TGTGCCAGCAGCTTAGTGGGGAGAGACACTGAAGCTTTCTTT. Residues: CASSLVGRDTEAFF.

The V and J genes are TRBV7-9 and TRBJ2-3; 12 positions match TRBD2. The CDR3 contains 17 residues. V lost 5 bases, J lost 1 base, and 7 bases stayed unmatched. The germline gives CDR1 SEHNR, CDR2 FQNEAQ (reference sequence). The CDR3, as DNA: TGTGCCAGCAGCACAGGACTAGCGGGGAGAGGCACAGATACGCAGTATTTT. Translation gives CASSTGLAGRGTDTQYF.

The sample holds many counts of this clonotype. The chain couples TRBV7-9 to TRBJ1-2, with 7 bases fitting TRBD1. The ends lost 5 bases at V and 4 bases at J; junction bases unmatched: 4. This CDR3 has 13 residues. CDR1 and CDR2 (germline): SEHNR, FQNEAQ (reference sequence). The DNA of the CDR3 is TGTGCCAGCAGCGAAGGGGGCGGCTATGGCTACACCTTC. Its translation: CASSEGGGYGYTF. Variable domain in full (rest from reference TRBV7-9 and TRBJ1-2): DTGVSQNPRHKITKRGQNVTFRCDPISEHNRLYWYRQTLGQGPEFLTYFQNEAQLEKSRLLSDRFSAERPKGSFSTLEIQRTEQGDSAMYLCASSEGGGYGYTFGSGTRLTVV.

The rearrangement links TRBV10-3 to TRBJ2-2; weak D call: TRBD2 (6 bases). The CDR3 covers 18 residues. Germline V lookup: CDR1 ENHRY, CDR2 SYGVKD. V was trimmed by 6 bases and J by 0 bases, leaving 20 bases between them. In nucleotides, the CDR3 is TGTGCCATCAGCCCTCGACCTCCCGGGGACTCGAACACCGGGGAGCTGTTTTTT. This gives the protein CAISPRPPGDSNTGELFF.

This sequence joins TRBV7-2 and TRBJ2-7; the D gene could be TRBD1 or TRBD2 (5 bases each). The ends were cut back, 5 bases at V and 4 bases at J, with 18 bases in the middle. Germline values: CDR1 SGHTA, CDR2 FQGNSA. CDR3 length equals 15 residues. The CDR3 nucleotides are TGTGCCAGCAGCCCCGACAGCGGCGCCTTTTACGAGCAGTACTTC. It is translated as CASSPDSGAFYEQYF. The complete variable domain, with remaining parts taken from reference TRBV7-2 and TRBJ2-7, reads GAGVSQSPSNKVTEKGKDVELRCDPISGHTALYWYRQSLGQGLEFLIYFQGNSAPDKSGLPSDRFSAERTGGSVSTLTIQRTQQEDSAVYLCASSPDSGAFYEQYFGPGTRLTVT.

Only a few counts were recorded for this clonotype. The CDR3 protein is CASSVLRNEQFF. DNA for the CDR3: TGCGCCAGCAGTGTGTTGAGGAATGAGCAGTTCTTC. The chain combines TRBV5-1 with TRBJ2-1; D is uncertain. This CDR3 has 12 amino acids. Per the germline V gene, CDR1 is SGHRS and CDR2 is YFSETQ. Between the trimmed V and J ends, which lost 5 bases and 7 bases, there was a span of 10 bases.

The chain recombines TRBV4-1 with TRBJ1-6; tentatively, D is TRBD1 (6 bases). Germline CDR1 MGHRA, CDR2 YSYEKL. The germline V and J ends were trimmed by 0 bases and 8 bases, with 14 bases remaining between them. CDR3 length equals 16 residues. CDR3: CASSQDGAGGHSPLHF. CDR3 nucleotides: TGCGCCAGCAGCCAAGATGGGGCCGGGGGCCATTCACCCCTCCACTTT.

This clonotype was seen more than once but under ten times. The chain combines TRBV5-6 with TRBJ2-7, with D perhaps being TRBD1 or TRBD2 (5 bases each). The CDR3 length is 14 residues. Germline-derived CDR1 and CDR2 are SGHDT and YYEEEE. Trimming cost V 4 bases and J 6 bases, with 17 bases left between them. Written as DNA, the CDR3 is TGTGCCAGCAGCGGCCGGGACCCTTTTCCCGAGCAGTACTTC. It translates to CASSGRDPFPEQYF.

A few counts support this clonotype. This chain uses TRBV21-1 with TRBJ2-1; TRBD1, the table's D call, was not compared with the DNA. TRBV21-1 is recorded as a pseudogene. CDR3 length: 15 amino acids. CDR3 coding DNA: TGTGCCAGCAGCAAAGAAGGCAGGGAATTCGAGGAGCAGTTCTTC. This sequence encodes CASSKEGREFEEQFF.

This clonotype was found a few times. The chain joins TRBV5-1 to TRBJ1-6; TRBD1 aligns across 7 bases. This CDR3 has 15 residues. Losses at the gene ends were 4 bases for V and 7 bases for J; bases not matched to a gene: 8. The V gene's germline CDR1 is SGHRS and CDR2 YFSETQ. The CDR3 coding sequence is TGCGCCAGCAGCATAAGACAGGGATCGAATTCACCCCTCCACTTT. Encoded protein: CASSIRQGSNSPLHF.

The table lists this clonotype with a few counts. The chain joins TRBV6-2 or TRBV6-3 to TRBJ2-1, with D unresolved. Between the trimmed V and J ends, which lost 1 base and 6 bases, there was a span of 7 bases. Germline CDR1 MNHEY, CDR2 SVGEGT. This CDR3 has 13 residues. For the CDR3, the DNA is TGTGCCAGCAGTTACTTGTCTCGCAATGAGCAGTTCTTC. Amino acid sequence: CASSYLSRNEQFF.

The rearrangement joins TRBV4-1 to TRBJ1-6; weak D call: TRBD1 (5 bases). The germline V gene has CDR1 MGHRA and CDR2 YSYEKL. V was pared by 1 base and J by 12 bases, with 13 bases between. The CDR3 length is 14 residues. The CDR3 nucleotides are TGCGCCAGCAGCCAAGGCCCTGGGACTGAACCCCTCCACTTT. Its protein is CASSQGPGTEPLHF.

This clonotype appeared many times. The chain carries TRBV5-6 and TRBJ2-7; D not resolved. Germline assignment: CDR1 SGHDT and CDR2 YYEEEE. The V gene lost 4 bases and the J gene lost 6 bases, with 11 bases spanning the gap. The CDR3 covers 12 residues. The CDR3 DNA follows: TGTGCCAGCAGCCTAGACTTCACCGAGCAGTACTTC. Translating gives CASSLDFTEQYF.

This rearrangement joins TRBV7-2 to TRBJ1-2, with D tentatively TRBD1 (5 bases). The germline V gene encodes CDR1 SGHTA and CDR2 FQGNSA. The CDR3 is 14 residues long. V lost 2 bases, J lost 7 bases, and 14 bases lay in between. DNA for the CDR3: TGTGCCAGCAGCTTACCAGGGTTTCGGTCTGGCTACACCTTC. This encodes CASSLPGFRSGYTF.

As to this clonotype: Compared with germline, one end of the junction differs, possibly owing to a read error. The V call is TRBV20-1, the J call TRBJ2-1; tentatively, D is TRBD1 (5 bases). CDR1 is DFQATT and CDR2 is SNEGSKA in the germline V gene (reference sequence). The CDR3 is 12 amino acids. The CDR3, as DNA: TGCAGTGCTACTGACAGTTGGAATGGGCAGTTCTTC. Translated, it gives CSATDSWNGQFF.

This clonotype was detected many times. The V gene is TRBV12-3 or TRBV12-4, the J gene TRBJ2-3, with D maybe TRBD2 (5 bases). The CDR3 has 14 amino acids. Trimming pared 5 bases from V and 4 bases from J, leaving 13 bases between. The CDR3 protein is CASSPPGSPDTQYF. The DNA of the CDR3 is TGTGCCAGCAGTCCCCCGGGGAGCCCAGATACGCAGTATTTT.

The rearrangement uses TRBV6-5 and TRBJ1-5; 9 bases line up with TRBD1. The V gene's germline CDR1 is MNHEY and CDR2 SVGAGI. The CDR3 loop spans 14 amino acids. With 5 bases clipped from V and 6 bases from J, the junction kept 5 bases outside the gene matches. CDR3 loop: CASSRDRVAQPQHF. CDR3 DNA sequence: TGTGCCAGCAGTAGGGACAGGGTGGCTCAGCCCCAGCATTTT.

The V and J genes are TRBV16 and TRBJ2-3; D gene uncertain. Trimming cost V 3 bases and J 2 bases, with 9 bases left between them. Germline-derived CDR1 and CDR2 are KGHSY and FQNENV. CDR3 length: 14 amino acids. CDR3 nucleotides: TGTGCCAGCAGCCAGGGCTCCGCCACAGATACGCAGTATTTT. The encoded protein is CASSQGSATDTQYF. Combining the CDR3 with reference TRBV16 and TRBJ2-3 gives the whole variable domain GEEVAQTPKHLVRGEGQKAKLYCAPIKGHSYVFWYQQVLKNEFKFLISFQNENVFDETGMPKERFSAKCLPNSPCSLEIQATKLEDSAVYFCASSQGSATDTQYFGPGTRLTVL.

V is TRBV2 and J is TRBJ2-1; 14 bases are a match to TRBD2. Germline CDR1 reads SNHLY; CDR2 reads FYNNEI. The J segment lost 12 bases and the V segment lost 4 bases, leaving 8 bases of the junction unmatched. This CDR3 contains 15 residues. For the CDR3, the DNA is TGTGCCAGCAGTGGGACTAGCGGGGGGCCTCCATTGCAGTTCTTC. Protein: CASSGTSGGPPLQFF.

The sample holds a few counts of this clonotype. The chain has TRBV9 and TRBJ2-1; 10 nucleotides match TRBD2. Per the germline V gene, CDR1 is SGDLS and CDR2 is YYNGEE. The CDR3 runs to 16 residues. The trim removed 0 bases at V and 8 bases at J, leaving 8 bases unmatched. CDR3 coding DNA: TGTGCCAGCAGCGTAGAGCGGGGGGGCTTATTCGATGAGCAGTTCTTC. Translated: CASSVERGGLFDEQFF.

This chain links TRBV19 with TRBJ1-2; D call uncertain. Germline assignment: CDR1 LNHDA and CDR2 SQIVND (reference sequence). The CDR3 is 12 residues long. Trimming shortened V by 10 bases and J by 4 bases, and 13 bases separated the two germline ends. The CDR3: CATAIWGYGYTF. CDR3 DNA sequence: TGTGCCACCGCCATATGGGGCTATGGCTACACCTTC.